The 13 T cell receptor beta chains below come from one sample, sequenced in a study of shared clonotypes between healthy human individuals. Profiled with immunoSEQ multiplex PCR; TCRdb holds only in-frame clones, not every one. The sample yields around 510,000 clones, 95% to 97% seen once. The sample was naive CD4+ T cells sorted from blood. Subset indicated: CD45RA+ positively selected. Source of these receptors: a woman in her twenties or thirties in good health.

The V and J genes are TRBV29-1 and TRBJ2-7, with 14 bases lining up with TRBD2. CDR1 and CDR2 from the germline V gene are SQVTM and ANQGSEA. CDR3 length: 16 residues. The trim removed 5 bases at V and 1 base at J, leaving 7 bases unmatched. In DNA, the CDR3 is TGCAGCGTTACGGGACTAGCGGGAGTCGGGTCCTACGAGCAGTACTTC. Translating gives CSVTGLAGVGSYEQYF.

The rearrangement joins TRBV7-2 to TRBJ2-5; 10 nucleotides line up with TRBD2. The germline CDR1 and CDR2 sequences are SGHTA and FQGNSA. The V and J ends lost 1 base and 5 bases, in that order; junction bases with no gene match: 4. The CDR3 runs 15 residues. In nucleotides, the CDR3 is TGTGCCAGCAGCTTAGATTCTAGCGGGAGTGAGACCCAGTACTTC. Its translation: CASSLDSSGSETQYF.

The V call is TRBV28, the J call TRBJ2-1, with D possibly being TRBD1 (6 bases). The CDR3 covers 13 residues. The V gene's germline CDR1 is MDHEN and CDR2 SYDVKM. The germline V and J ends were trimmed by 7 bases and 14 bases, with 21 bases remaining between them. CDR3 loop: CASTISTGFKEFF. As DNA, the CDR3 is TGTGCCAGCACAATCTCTACAGGGTTCAAGGAGTTCTTC.

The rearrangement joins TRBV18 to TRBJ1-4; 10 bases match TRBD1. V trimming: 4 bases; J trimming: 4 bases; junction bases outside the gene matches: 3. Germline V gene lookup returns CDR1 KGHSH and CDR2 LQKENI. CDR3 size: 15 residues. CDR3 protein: CASSQRTGGNEKLFF. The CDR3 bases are TGTGCCAGCTCACAGCGGACAGGGGGTAATGAAAAACTGTTTTTT.

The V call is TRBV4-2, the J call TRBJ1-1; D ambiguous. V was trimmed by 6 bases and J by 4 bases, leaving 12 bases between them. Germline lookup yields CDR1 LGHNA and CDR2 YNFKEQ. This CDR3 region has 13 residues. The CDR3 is CASRRLGSTEAFF. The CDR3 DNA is TGTGCCAGCAGGCGTCTCGGGTCCACTGAAGCTTTCTTT.

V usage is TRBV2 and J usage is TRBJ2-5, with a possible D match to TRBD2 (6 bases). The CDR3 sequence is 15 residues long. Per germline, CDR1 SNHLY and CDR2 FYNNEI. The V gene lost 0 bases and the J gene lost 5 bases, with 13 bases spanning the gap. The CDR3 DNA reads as TGTGCCAGCAGTGAAGCGCGGAGGGGAAGGGAGACCCAGTACTTC. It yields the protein CASSEARRGRETQYF. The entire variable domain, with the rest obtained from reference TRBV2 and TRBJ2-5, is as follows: EPEVTQTPSHQVTQMGQEVILRCVPISNHLYFYWYRQILGQKVEFLVSFYNNEISEKSEIFDDQFSVERPDGSNFTLKIRSTKLEDSAMYFCASSEARRGRETQYFGPGTRLLVL.

CDR3 residues: CAISGGQGGDEQFF. As DNA, the CDR3 is TGTGCCATCAGTGGTGGACAGGGTGGGGATGAGCAGTTCTTC. The V call is TRBV10-3, the J call TRBJ2-1; 8 bases align to TRBD1. The CDR3 extends over 14 amino acids. Looked up from germline, CDR1 is ENHRY and CDR2 is SYGVKD. J gave up 8 bases and V 4 bases, and 7 bases lay outside the gene matches.

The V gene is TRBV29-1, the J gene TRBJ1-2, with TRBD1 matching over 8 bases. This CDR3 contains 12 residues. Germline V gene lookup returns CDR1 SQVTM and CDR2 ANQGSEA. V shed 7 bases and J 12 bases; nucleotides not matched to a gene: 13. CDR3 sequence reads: CSATILQGVHTF. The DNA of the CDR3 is TGCAGCGCTACAATACTACAGGGGGTTCACACCTTC.

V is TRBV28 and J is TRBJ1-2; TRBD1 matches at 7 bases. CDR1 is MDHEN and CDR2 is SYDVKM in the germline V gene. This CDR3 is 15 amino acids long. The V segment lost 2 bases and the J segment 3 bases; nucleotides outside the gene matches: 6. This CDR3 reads CASSLEGQFYYGYTF. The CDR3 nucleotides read TGTGCCAGCAGTTTAGAGGGACAGTTCTACTATGGCTACACCTTC.

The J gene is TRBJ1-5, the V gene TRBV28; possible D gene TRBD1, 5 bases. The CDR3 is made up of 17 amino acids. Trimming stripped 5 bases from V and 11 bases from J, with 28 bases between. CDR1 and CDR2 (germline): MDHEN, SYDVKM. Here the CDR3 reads CASSQARPGTRRESQHF. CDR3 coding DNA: TGTGCCAGCAGTCAAGCCCGACCAGGGACCCGCCGTGAGTCCCAGCATTTT.

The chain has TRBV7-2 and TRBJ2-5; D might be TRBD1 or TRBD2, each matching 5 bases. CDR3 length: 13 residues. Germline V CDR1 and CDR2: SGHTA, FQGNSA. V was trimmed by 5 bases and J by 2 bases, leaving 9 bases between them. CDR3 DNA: TGTGCCAGCAGCGGGGGAGATCAAGAGACCCAGTACTTC. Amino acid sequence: CASSGGDQETQYF.

CDR3 residues: CASRQGTYEQYF. The CDR3 DNA reads TGTGCCAGCAGGCAGGGAACTTACGAGCAGTACTTC. This sequence joins TRBV28 and TRBJ2-7; weak D call: TRBD1 (5 bases). Trimming left V 6 bases short and J 4 bases short, with 10 bases between. The germline V gene has CDR1 MDHEN and CDR2 SYDVKM. This CDR3 comprises 12 residues.

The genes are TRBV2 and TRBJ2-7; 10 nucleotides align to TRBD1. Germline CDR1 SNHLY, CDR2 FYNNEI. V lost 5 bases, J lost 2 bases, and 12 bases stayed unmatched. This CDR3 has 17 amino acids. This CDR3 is CASSSAGTGAPPYEQYF. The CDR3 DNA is TGTGCCAGCAGTTCCGCCGGGACAGGGGCCCCCCCCTACGAGCAGTACTTC.